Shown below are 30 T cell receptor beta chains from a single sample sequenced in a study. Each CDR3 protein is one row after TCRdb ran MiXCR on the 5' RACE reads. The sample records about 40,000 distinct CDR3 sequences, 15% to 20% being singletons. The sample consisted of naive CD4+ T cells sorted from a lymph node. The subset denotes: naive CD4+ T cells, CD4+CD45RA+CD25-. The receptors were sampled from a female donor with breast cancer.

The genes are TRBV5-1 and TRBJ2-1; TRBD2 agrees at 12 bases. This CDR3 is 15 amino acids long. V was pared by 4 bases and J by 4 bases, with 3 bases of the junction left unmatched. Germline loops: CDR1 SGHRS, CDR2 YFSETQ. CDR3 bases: TGCGCCAGCAGCCTCCTAGCGGGGGGGTACAATGAGCAGTTCTTC. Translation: CASSLLAGGYNEQFF.

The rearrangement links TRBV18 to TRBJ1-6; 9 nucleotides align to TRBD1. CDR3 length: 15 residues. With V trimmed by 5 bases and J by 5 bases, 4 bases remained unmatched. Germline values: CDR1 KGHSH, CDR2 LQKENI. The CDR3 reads CASSSGTGNNSPLHF. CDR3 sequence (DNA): TGTGCCAGCTCATCCGGGACAGGGAATAATTCACCCCTCCACTTT.

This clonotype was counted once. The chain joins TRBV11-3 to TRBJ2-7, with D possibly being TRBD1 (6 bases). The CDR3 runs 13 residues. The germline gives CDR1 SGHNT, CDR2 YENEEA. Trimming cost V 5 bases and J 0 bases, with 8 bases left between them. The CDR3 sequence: CASSQDSSYEQYF. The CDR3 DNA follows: TGTGCCAGCAGCCAGGACAGCTCCTACGAGCAGTACTTC.

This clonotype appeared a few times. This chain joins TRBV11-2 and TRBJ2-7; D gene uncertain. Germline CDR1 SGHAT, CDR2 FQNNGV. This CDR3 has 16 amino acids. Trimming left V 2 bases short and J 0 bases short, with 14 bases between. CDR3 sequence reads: CASSLNSGGISYEQYF. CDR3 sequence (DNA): TGTGCCAGCAGCTTAAATTCGGGCGGCATCTCCTACGAGCAGTACTTC.

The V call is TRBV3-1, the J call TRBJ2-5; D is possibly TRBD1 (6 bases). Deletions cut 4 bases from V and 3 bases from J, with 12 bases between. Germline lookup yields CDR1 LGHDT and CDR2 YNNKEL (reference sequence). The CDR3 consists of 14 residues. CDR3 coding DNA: TGTGCCAGCAGCCTGATTAACAGGGAAGAGACCCAGTACTTC. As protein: CASSLINREETQYF.

In DNA, the CDR3 is TGCGCCAGCACCACCCCCGGACAGGTCGGCACTGAAGCTTTCTTT. The encoded protein is CASTTPGQVGTEAFF. The chain is built from TRBV5-1 and TRBJ1-1, with 7 bases aligning to TRBD1. Germline-derived CDR1 and CDR2 are SGHRS and YFSETQ. This CDR3 has 15 amino acids. J gave up 4 bases and V 6 bases, and 12 bases lay outside the gene matches.

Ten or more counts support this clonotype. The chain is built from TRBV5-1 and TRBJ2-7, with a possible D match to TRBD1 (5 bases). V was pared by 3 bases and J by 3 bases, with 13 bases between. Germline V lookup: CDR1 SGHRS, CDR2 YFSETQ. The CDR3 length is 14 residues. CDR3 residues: CASSSLRASYEQYF. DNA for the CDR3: TGCGCCAGCAGCTCCCTCAGGGCGAGCTACGAGCAGTACTTC.

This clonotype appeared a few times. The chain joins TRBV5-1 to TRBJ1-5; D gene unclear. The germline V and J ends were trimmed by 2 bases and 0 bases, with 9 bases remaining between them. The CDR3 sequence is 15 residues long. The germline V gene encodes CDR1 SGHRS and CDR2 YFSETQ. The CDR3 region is CASSLDPISNQPQHF. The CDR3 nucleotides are TGCGCCAGCAGCTTAGACCCGATTAGCAATCAGCCCCAGCATTTT.

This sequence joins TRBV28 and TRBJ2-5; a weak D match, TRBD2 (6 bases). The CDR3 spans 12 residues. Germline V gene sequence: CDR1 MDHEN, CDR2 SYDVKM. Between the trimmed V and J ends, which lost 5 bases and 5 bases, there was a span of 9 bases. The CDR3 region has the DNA TGTGCCAGCAGTCAGCGGGTTGAGACCCAGTACTTC. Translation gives CASSQRVETQYF.

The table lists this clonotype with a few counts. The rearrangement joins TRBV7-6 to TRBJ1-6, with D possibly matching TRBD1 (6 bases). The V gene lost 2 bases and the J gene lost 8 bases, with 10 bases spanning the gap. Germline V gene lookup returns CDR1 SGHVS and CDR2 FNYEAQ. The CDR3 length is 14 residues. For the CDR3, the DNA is TGTGCCAGCAGCTTAAACACAGGGTATTCACCCCTCCACTTT. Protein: CASSLNTGYSPLHF.

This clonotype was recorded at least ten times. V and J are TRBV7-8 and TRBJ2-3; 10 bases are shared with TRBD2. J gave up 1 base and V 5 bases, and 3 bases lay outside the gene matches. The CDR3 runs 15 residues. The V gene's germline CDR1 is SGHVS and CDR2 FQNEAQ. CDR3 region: CASSLGLAGTDTQYF. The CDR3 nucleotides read TGTGCCAGCAGCCTTGGACTAGCGGGCACAGATACGCAGTATTTT. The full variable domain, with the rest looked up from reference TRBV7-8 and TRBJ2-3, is GAGVSQSPRYKVAKRGQDVALRCDPISGHVSLFWYQQALGQGPEFLTYFQNEAQLDKSGLPSDRFFAERPEGSVSTLKIQRTQQEDSAVYLCASSLGLAGTDTQYFGPGTRLTVL.

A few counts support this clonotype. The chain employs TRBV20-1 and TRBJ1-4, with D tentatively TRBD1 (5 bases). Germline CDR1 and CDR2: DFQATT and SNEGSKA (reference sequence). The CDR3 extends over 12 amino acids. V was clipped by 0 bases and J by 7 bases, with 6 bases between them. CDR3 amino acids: CSARDRGEKLFF. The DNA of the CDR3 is TGCAGTGCTAGAGATAGGGGTGAAAAACTGTTTTTT.

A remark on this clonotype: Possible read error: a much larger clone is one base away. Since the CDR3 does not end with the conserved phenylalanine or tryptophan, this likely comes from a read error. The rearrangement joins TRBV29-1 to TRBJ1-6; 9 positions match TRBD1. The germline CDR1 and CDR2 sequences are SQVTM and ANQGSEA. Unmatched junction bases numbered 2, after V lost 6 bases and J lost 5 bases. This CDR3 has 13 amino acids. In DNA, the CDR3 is TGCAGCGTAGGACAGGGGAATAATTCACCCCTCCACCTT. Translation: CSVGQGNNSPLHL.

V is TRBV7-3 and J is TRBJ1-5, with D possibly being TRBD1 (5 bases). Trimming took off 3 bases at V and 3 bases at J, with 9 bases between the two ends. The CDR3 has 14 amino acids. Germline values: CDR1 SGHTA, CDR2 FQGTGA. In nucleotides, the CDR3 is TGTGCCAGCAGCTTTACGGACAACAATCAGCCCCAGCATTTT. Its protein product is CASSFTDNNQPQHF. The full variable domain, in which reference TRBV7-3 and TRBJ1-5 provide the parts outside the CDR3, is GAGVSQTPSNKVTEKGKYVELRCDPISGHTALYWYRQSLGQGPEFLIYFQGTGAADDSGLPNDRFFAVRPEGSVSTLKIQRTERGDSAVYLCASSFTDNNQPQHFGDGTRLSIL.

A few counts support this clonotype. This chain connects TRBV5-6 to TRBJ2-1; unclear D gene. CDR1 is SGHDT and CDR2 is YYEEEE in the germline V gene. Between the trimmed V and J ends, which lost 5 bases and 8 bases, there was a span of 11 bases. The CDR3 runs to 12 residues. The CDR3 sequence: CASSSRWDEQFF. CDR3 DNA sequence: TGTGCCAGCAGTTCTCGCTGGGATGAGCAGTTCTTC.

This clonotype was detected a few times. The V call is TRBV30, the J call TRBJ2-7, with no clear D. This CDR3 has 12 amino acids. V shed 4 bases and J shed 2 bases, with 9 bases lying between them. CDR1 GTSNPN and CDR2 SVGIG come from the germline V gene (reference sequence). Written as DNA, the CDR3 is TGTGCCTGGACCGAAAGTACCTACGAGCAGTACTTC. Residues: CAWTESTYEQYF.

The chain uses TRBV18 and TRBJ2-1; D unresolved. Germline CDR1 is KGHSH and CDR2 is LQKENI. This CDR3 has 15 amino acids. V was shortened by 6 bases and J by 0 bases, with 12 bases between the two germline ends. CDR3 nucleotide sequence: TGTGCCAGCTCTCTAACAGAGGCCTCCTACAATGAGCAGTTCTTC. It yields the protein CASSLTEASYNEQFF.

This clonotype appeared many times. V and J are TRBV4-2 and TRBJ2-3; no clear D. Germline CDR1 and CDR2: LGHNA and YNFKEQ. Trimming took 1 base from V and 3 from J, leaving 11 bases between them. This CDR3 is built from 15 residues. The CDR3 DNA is TGTGCCAGCAGCCAAGCTCTTCACCCAACAGATACGCAGTATTTT. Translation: CASSQALHPTDTQYF.

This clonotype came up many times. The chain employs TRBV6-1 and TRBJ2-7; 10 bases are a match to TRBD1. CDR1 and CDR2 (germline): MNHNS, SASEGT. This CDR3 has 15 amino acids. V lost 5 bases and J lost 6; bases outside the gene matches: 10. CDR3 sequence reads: CASSKRGQGPSEQYF. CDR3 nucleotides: TGTGCCAGCAGTAAAAGGGGACAGGGGCCCAGCGAGCAGTACTTC.

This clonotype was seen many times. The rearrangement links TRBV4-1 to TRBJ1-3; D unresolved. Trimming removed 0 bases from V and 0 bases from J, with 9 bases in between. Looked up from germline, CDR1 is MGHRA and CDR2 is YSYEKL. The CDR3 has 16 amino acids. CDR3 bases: TGCGCCAGCAGCCAAGATAAAGGGATCTCTGGAAACACCATATATTTT. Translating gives CASSQDKGISGNTIYF.

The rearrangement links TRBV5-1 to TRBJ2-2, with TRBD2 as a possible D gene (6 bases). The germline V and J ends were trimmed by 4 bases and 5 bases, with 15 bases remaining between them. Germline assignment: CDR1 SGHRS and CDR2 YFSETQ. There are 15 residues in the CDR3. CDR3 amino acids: CASSVVRDRTGELFF. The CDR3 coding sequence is TGCGCCAGCAGCGTTGTGCGGGACCGGACCGGGGAGCTGTTTTTT.

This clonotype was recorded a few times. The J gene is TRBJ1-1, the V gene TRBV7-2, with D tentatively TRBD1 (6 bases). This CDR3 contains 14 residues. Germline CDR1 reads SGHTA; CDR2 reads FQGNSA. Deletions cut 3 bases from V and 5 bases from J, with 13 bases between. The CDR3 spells CASSFGQSLTEAFF. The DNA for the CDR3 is TGTGCCAGCAGCTTTGGACAGTCTCTTACTGAAGCTTTCTTT.

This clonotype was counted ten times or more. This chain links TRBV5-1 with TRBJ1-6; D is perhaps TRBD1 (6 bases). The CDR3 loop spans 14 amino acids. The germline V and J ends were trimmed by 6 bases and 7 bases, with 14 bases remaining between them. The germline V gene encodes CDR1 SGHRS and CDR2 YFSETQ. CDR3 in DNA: TGCGCCAGCACCCTCCGGACAGAAAATTCACCCCTCCACTTT. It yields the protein CASTLRTENSPLHF.

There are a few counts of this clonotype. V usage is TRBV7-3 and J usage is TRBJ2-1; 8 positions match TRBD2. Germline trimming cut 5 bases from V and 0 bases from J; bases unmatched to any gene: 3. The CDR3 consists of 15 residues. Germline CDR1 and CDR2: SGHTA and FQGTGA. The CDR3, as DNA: TGTGCCAGCAGCCCGAGCGGGAGCTCCTACAATGAGCAGTTCTTC. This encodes CASSPSGSSYNEQFF. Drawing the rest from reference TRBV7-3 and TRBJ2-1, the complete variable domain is GAGVSQTPSNKVTEKGKYVELRCDPISGHTALYWYRQSLGQGPEFLIYFQGTGAADDSGLPNDRFFAVRPEGSVSTLKIQRTERGDSAVYLCASSPSGSSYNEQFFGPGTRLTVL.

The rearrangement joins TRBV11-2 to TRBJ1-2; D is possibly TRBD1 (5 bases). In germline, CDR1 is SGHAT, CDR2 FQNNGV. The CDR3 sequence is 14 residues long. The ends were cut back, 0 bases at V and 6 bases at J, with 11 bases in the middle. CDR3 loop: CASSLDAGKDGYTF. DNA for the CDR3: TGTGCCAGCAGCTTAGACGCAGGGAAAGATGGCTACACCTTC. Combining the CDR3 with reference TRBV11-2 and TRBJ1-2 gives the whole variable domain EAGVAQSPRYKIIEKRQSVAFWCNPISGHATLYWYQQILGQGPKLLIQFQNNGVVDDSQLPKDRFSAERLKGVDSTLKIQPAKLEDSAVYLCASSLDAGKDGYTFGSGTRLTVV.

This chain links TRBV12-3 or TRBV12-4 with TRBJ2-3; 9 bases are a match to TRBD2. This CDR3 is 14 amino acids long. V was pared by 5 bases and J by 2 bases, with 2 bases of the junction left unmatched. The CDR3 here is CASSRTSDTDTQYF. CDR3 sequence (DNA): TGTGCCAGCAGTCGGACTAGCGACACAGATACGCAGTATTTT.

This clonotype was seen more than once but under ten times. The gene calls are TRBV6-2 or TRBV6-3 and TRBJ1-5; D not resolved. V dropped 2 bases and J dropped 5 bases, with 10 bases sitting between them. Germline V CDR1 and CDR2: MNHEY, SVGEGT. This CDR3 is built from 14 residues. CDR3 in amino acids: CASSYPVRDQPQHF. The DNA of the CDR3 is TGTGCCAGCAGTTACCCCGTACGGGATCAGCCCCAGCATTTT.

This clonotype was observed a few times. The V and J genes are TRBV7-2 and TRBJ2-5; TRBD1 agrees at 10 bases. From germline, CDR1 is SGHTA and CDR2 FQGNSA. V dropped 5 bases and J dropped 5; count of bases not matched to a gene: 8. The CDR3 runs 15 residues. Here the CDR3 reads CASSKGQGHRETQYF. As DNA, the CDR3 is TGTGCCAGCAGCAAGGGACAGGGGCATCGGGAGACCCAGTACTTC.

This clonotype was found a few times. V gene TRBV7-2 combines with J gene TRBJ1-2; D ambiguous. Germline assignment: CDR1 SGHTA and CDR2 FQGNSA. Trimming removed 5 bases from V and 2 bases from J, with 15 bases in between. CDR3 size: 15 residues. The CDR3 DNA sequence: TGTGCCAGCAGCCCACGGAGTTTGGACAACTATGGCTACACCTTC. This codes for CASSPRSLDNYGYTF.

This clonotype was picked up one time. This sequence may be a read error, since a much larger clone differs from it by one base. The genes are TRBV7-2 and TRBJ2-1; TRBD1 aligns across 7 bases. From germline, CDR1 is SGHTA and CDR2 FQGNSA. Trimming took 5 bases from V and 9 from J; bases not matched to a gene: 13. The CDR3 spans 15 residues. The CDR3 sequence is CASSQDRVGWGEQFF. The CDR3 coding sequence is TGTGCCAGCAGCCAAGACAGGGTAGGCTGGGGTGAGCAGTTCTTC.